These T cell receptor beta chains were read from a single sample in a study of blood T cell repertoires in COVID-19. Libraries were prepared by immunoSEQ multiplex PCR; TCRdb keeps only in-frame clonotypes and omits some of them. The sample shows around 200,000 clones, about 88% of them seen only once. The sample comprised peripheral blood. The source is a man aged 18 to 30 with active or convalescent COVID-19. The CDR3 runs from the conserved cysteine through the conserved F or W. D genes are given only for firm matches.

v_call: TRBV27; d_call: NA; cdr3_aa: CASSVDSDRTDTQYF
v_call: TRBV7-3; d_call: NA; cdr3_aa: CASSPGGDTQYF
v_call: TRBV13; d_call: NA; cdr3_aa: CASSPVGATRYEQYF
v_call: TRBV30; d_call: TRBD2; cdr3_aa: CAWTEPRTSKVEEQFF
v_call: TRBV18; d_call: TRBD2; cdr3_aa: CASSLGGGPNYEQYF
v_call: TRBV2; d_call: TRBD2; cdr3_aa: CASTPGGGTDTQYF
v_call: TRBV27; d_call: TRBD1; cdr3_aa: CASSPRTGGEAFF
v_call: TRBV7-9; d_call: NA; cdr3_aa: CASSPRAIEAFF
v_call: TRBV7-2; d_call: NA; cdr3_aa: CASSLLQSTDTQYF
v_call: TRBV5-4; d_call: NA; cdr3_aa: CASSLEQGRGYGYTF
v_call: TRBV9; d_call: NA; cdr3_aa: CASSDRHNTPGYTF
v_call: TRBV19; d_call: TRBD1; cdr3_aa: CASRLTGTDNEKLFF
v_call: TRBV5-1; d_call: TRBD1; cdr3_aa: CASSFGTGPSSYNSPLHF
v_call: TRBV6-2/TRBV6-3; d_call: TRBD2; cdr3_aa: CASSSPLAGAYEQYF
v_call: TRBV11-3; d_call: NA; cdr3_aa: CASSLLTYNEQFF
v_call: TRBV5-1; d_call: TRBD1; cdr3_aa: CASSLDRGGEQPHF
v_call: TRBV7-3; d_call: TRBD2; cdr3_aa: CASSSGRLAGTDTQYF
v_call: TRBV15; d_call: NA; cdr3_aa: CATSRDPDMSNQPQHF
v_call: TRBV6-2/TRBV6-3; d_call: NA; cdr3_aa: CASSYSSGALGETQYF
v_call: TRBV7-9; d_call: TRBD2; cdr3_aa: CASSLLAGNYEQYF
v_call: TRBV10-1; d_call: NA; cdr3_aa: CASSGDDRNSPLHF
v_call: TRBV27; d_call: NA; cdr3_aa: CASTLKLDTYSNQPQHF
v_call: TRBV11-2; d_call: TRBD2; cdr3_aa: CASSPLAGGSQTQYF
v_call: TRBV2; d_call: TRBD1; cdr3_aa: CASSDGTGDTGGYGYTF
v_call: TRBV28; d_call: NA; cdr3_aa: CASSLRIRTDTQYF
v_call: TRBV6-2/TRBV6-3; d_call: NA; cdr3_aa: CASSGGALPNEQFF
v_call: TRBV13; d_call: NA; cdr3_aa: CASSLGRGQPQHF
v_call: TRBV27; d_call: TRBD1; cdr3_aa: CASSGTGRAYEQYF
v_call: TRBV29-1; d_call: NA; cdr3_aa: CSVEEVSRGTEAFF
v_call: TRBV4-2; d_call: NA; cdr3_aa: CASRSYSTLNTEAFF
v_call: TRBV7-9; d_call: TRBD1; cdr3_aa: CASSSSDRQAQAFF
v_call: TRBV5-1; d_call: TRBD1; cdr3_aa: CASSTAWTGSYYEQYF